This entry lists 6 T cell receptor beta chains sequenced from one sample in a study of persistence of HIV-infected CD4 T cells. Antigen specificity for these receptors is unknown. Overlapping HIV-1 Gag 15-mer peptides at 0.8 to 1 ug per peptide per mL were used. CD40L/CD69 double-negative CD45RO-high memory CD4+ T cells were collected. The libraries were made with immunoSEQ version 4 in survey mode. This table comes from immunoSEQ multiplex PCR, and its TCRdb copy is limited to in-frame clones, with some not included. In the table there are about 40,000 clones, approximately 80% of which are singletons. This sample comprised CD4+ T cells sorted from PBMCs after approximately 19-hour stimulation, obtained from a patient who received antiretroviral therapy. The receptors derive from an adult man with HIV who was CMV-seropositive.

The chain carries TRBV4-2 and TRBJ1-5; no clear D gene. Looked up from germline, CDR1 is LGHNA and CDR2 is YNFKEQ. V dropped 1 base and J dropped 4 bases, with 11 bases sitting between them. This CDR3 contains 15 residues. Here the CDR3 reads CASSQGRGRNQPQHF. CDR3 nucleotides: TGTGCCAGCAGCCAAGGGCGGGGTAGGAATCAGCCCCAGCATTTT.

This chain links TRBV5-1 with TRBJ2-7; a weak D match, TRBD1 (6 bases). The V gene's germline CDR1 is SGHRS and CDR2 YFSETQ. The CDR3 covers 16 residues. Trimming cost V 5 bases and J 2 bases, with 20 bases left between them. The CDR3 region is CASSYSGVYQTYEQYF. The CDR3 nucleotides read TGCGCCAGCAGTTATTCAGGGGTCTATCAAACCTACGAGCAGTACTTC.

The gene calls are TRBV4-1 and TRBJ2-7, with D possibly being TRBD1 (5 bases). Trimming pared 0 bases from V and 0 bases from J, leaving 15 bases between. This CDR3 is built from 17 residues. CDR1 MGHRA and CDR2 YSYEKL come from the germline V gene. The CDR3 nucleotides read TGCGCCAGCAGCCAAGATTTCACAGGCATTTTCTCCTACGAGCAGTACTTC. Amino acids: CASSQDFTGIFSYEQYF.

This chain uses TRBV28 with TRBJ1-5, with 7 bases fitting TRBD1. The trim removed 8 bases at V and 4 bases at J, leaving 8 bases unmatched. CDR3 length equals 14 residues. Germline V gene data show CDR1 as MDHEN and CDR2 as SYDVKM. As DNA, the CDR3 is TGTGCCAGCCGAACACAGGGACAGAATCAGCCCCAGCATTTT. Translating gives CASRTQGQNQPQHF.

This clone was counted between two and nine times. The rearrangement joins TRBV6-1 to TRBJ1-5, with D possibly TRBD1 on 6 matching bases. The CDR3 runs 16 residues. Trimming pared 0 bases from V and 4 bases from J, leaving 13 bases between. CDR1 is MNHNS and CDR2 is SASEGT in the germline V gene. CDR3 sequence reads: CASSEALQGANQPQHF. CDR3 DNA sequence: TGTGCCAGCAGTGAAGCATTACAGGGAGCGAATCAGCCCCAGCATTTT.

The chain employs TRBV6-6 and TRBJ1-2, with TRBD1 matching 11 bases. V dropped 7 bases and J dropped 8; count of bases not matched to a gene: 15. The germline V gene has CDR1 MNHNY and CDR2 SVGAGI (reference sequence). This CDR3 contains 16 residues. CDR3 residues: CASITPGGQGDEGYTF. CDR3 nucleotide sequence: TGTGCCAGCATCACTCCCGGGGGACAGGGGGATGAGGGCTACACCTTC.